This TCR beta chain comes out of a study of cytomegalovirus exposure and HLA in healthy donors. The study's findings and limits: Most TCR beta V segments were productive about 90% or about 30% of the time in an earlier analysis.

Researchers ran the PCR with 60 Vbeta and 13 Jbeta primers. Clones were sequenced by immunoSEQ multiplex PCR, and TCRdb holds only the in-frame ones, with some missing. The repertoire table contains about 100,000 clones. Comment on this clone: The antigen is not known.

The source is a man over 45 in good health and CMV-seronegative. The source material was PBMCs.

DNA for the CDR3: TGCGCCAGCAGCTTGGTAGGGTCGGGGACTGAAGCTTTCTTT. Amino acids: CASSLVGSGTEAFF. The chain joins TRBV5-1 to TRBJ1-1, with D unclear. V shed 0 bases and J shed 5 bases, with 11 bases lying between them. Looked up from germline, CDR1 is SGHRS and CDR2 is YFSETQ. The CDR3 is made up of 14 amino acids.